Listed here are 13 T cell receptor beta chains from one sample, sequenced in a study of CD8 T cells in Susac syndrome (dated by TCRdb to the late 2010s). Library preparation used the immunoSEQ multiplex PCR assay. RNA was extracted with the RNeasy kit and roughly 0.5 to 1 ug was reverse transcribed using random hexamers. TCRdb applied fastp at Q25 and MiXCR to the public reads, then kept only in-frame beta chains. Rows merge per CDR3 protein into single entries with the most common DNA and genes. The sample table shows some 100,000 distinct CDR3 sequences, and 96% are seen once. Approximately 0.092% of the sample rests with the top ten. Sequencing was performed on CD4+ T cells from PBMCs. Receptors originate from a human donor in good health.

A single count supports this clonotype. The V call is TRBV2, the J call TRBJ1-1, with TRBD1 matching over 7 bases. V lost 8 bases and J lost 2; bases outside the gene matches: 5. Germline assignment: CDR1 SNHLY and CDR2 FYNNEI. The CDR3 runs 13 residues. In DNA form, the CDR3 reads TGTGCCAGCGGGGGACAGTATAACACTGAAGCTTTCTTT. It codes for CASGGQYNTEAFF.

The gene calls are TRBV3-1 and TRBJ1-4; D unresolved. Germline V CDR1 and CDR2: LGHDT, YNNKEL (reference sequence). The ends were cut back, 1 base at V and 4 bases at J, with 7 bases in the middle. This CDR3 contains 14 residues. CDR3 in DNA: TGTGCCAGCAGCCAAGGGGAGCTTAATGAAAAACTGTTTTTT. It translates to CASSQGELNEKLFF.

The chain uses TRBV7-9 and TRBJ2-5; D remains ambiguous. This CDR3 has 14 amino acids. Germline V gene sequence: CDR1 SEHNR, CDR2 FQNEAQ (reference sequence). Trimming left V 5 bases short and J 5 bases short, with 15 bases between. The CDR3 DNA is TGTGCCAGCAGCCCCAGTCGGGCCGGGGAGACCCAGTACTTC. Translated, it gives CASSPSRAGETQYF.

The gene calls are TRBV7-2 and TRBJ1-4; tentatively, D is TRBD1 (5 bases). The germline gives CDR1 SGHTA, CDR2 FQGNSA. The CDR3 extends over 13 amino acids. The V gene lost 4 bases and the J gene lost 10 bases, with 13 bases spanning the gap. The CDR3 nucleotides read TGTGCCAGCAGCTCGGGAGGGACGACAAAACTGTTTTTT. Translating gives CASSSGGTTKLFF.

The CDR3 here is CASSYSGGTSTDTQYF. Written as DNA, the CDR3 is TGTGCCAGCAGTTACTCCGGGGGGACTAGCACAGATACGCAGTATTTT. The rearrangement links TRBV6-6 to TRBJ2-3; 7 bases line up with TRBD2. With V trimmed by 0 bases and J by 0 bases, 3 bases remained unmatched. CDR1 is MNHNY and CDR2 is SVGAGI in the germline V gene (reference sequence). The CDR3 consists of 16 residues.

This clonotype has only one observation. The chain is built from TRBV12-3 or TRBV12-4 and TRBJ1-4, with unresolved D. V was pared by 4 bases and J by 4 bases, with 13 bases between. CDR3 length: 15 amino acids. For the CDR3, the DNA is TGTGCCAGCAGTTCCCCTATACAGAATAATGAAAAACTGTTTTTT. It codes for CASSSPIQNNEKLFF.

The chain couples TRBV20-1 to TRBJ2-2; tentative D call: TRBD1 (6 bases). The length of the CDR3 is 18 residues. The germline gives CDR1 DFQATT, CDR2 SNEGSKA (reference sequence). Trimming took off 1 base at V and 4 bases at J, with 22 bases between the two ends. CDR3 sequence reads: CSARANRNPRGFTGELFF. CDR3 DNA sequence: TGCAGTGCTAGAGCCAACCGGAATCCCAGGGGTTTCACCGGGGAGCTGTTTTTT.

This chain joins TRBV13 and TRBJ2-4, with 10 bases identical to TRBD1. Germline CDR1 is PRHDT and CDR2 is FYEKMQ (reference sequence). This CDR3 contains 16 residues. With V trimmed by 2 bases and J by 2 bases, 3 bases remained unmatched. The CDR3 is CASSLWGQGTKNIQYF. The CDR3 DNA follows: TGTGCCAGCAGCTTATGGGGACAGGGGACCAAAAACATTCAGTACTTC.

This chain links TRBV29-1 with TRBJ2-1, with 14 bases fitting TRBD2. V dropped 4 bases and J dropped 4; count of bases not matched to a gene: 3. The length of the CDR3 is 15 residues. Germline values: CDR1 SQVTM, CDR2 ANQGSEA. CDR3 bases: TGCAGCGTTGGGACTAGCGGGGGGAAGTACAATGAGCAGTTCTTC. It specifies CSVGTSGGKYNEQFF.

The chain couples TRBV7-2 to TRBJ1-2; D might be TRBD1 (5 bases). The CDR3 totals 15 residues. Germline assignment: CDR1 SGHTA and CDR2 FQGNSA. The germline V and J ends were trimmed by 0 bases and 7 bases, with 15 bases remaining between them. This CDR3 is CASSLAGQGGGGYTF. In DNA, the CDR3 is TGTGCCAGCAGCTTAGCTGGCCAGGGTGGAGGTGGCTACACCTTC.

As concerns this clonotype: Sequence at one end of the junction differs from germline and may be a read error. The chain recombines TRBV7-9 with TRBJ1-5; 7 bases are a match to TRBD1. The CDR3 is 16 residues long. Germline values: CDR1 SEHNR, CDR2 FQNEAQ (reference sequence). The chain's CDR3 is CASSLVQGTVAQPQHF. The CDR3 region has the DNA TGTGCCAGCAGTTTAGTCCAAGGGACAGTTGCACAGCCCCAGCATTTT.

The chain links TRBV20-1 to TRBJ2-7; 10 bases align to TRBD1. Unmatched junction bases numbered 5, after V lost 3 bases and J lost 6 bases. Looked up from germline, CDR1 is DFQATT and CDR2 is SNEGSKA (reference sequence). This CDR3 is 13 amino acids long. CDR3 in amino acids: CSASGDRGSEQYF. In DNA form, the CDR3 reads TGCAGTGCTAGTGGGGACAGGGGTTCCGAGCAGTACTTC.

This rearrangement joins TRBV12-3 or TRBV12-4 to TRBJ1-2; D gene uncertain. CDR3 size: 13 residues. V dropped 1 base and J dropped 3 bases, with 6 bases sitting between them. Here the CDR3 reads CASSLDGDYGYTF. DNA for the CDR3: TGTGCCAGCAGTTTAGACGGAGACTATGGCTACACCTTC.